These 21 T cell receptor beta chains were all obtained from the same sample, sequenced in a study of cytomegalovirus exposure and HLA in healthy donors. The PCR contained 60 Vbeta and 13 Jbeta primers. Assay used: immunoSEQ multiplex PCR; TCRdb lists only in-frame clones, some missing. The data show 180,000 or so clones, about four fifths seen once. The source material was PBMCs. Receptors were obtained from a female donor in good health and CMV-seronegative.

CDR3 in amino acids: CSVEKDSFNEQFF. The CDR3 bases are TGCAGCGTGGAAAAGGACAGCTTCAATGAGCAGTTCTTC. The chain is built from TRBV29-1 and TRBJ2-1, with a weak D call TRBD1 (6 bases). The CDR3 is 13 residues long. Trimming pared 6 bases from V and 6 bases from J, leaving 15 bases between. CDR1 is SQVTM, CDR2 ANQGSEA, per germline.

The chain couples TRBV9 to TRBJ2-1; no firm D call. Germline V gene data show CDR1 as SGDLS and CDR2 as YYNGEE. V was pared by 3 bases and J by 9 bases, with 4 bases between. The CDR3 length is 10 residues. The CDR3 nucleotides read TGTGCCAGCAGCGGTATTGAGCAGTTCTTC. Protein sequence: CASSGIEQFF.

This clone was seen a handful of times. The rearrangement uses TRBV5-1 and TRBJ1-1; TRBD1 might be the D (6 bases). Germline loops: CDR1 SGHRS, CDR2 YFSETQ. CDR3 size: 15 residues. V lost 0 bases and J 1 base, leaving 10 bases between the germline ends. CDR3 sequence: CASSLVGGWNTEAFF. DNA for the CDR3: TGCGCCAGCAGCTTGGTTGGGGGCTGGAACACTGAAGCTTTCTTT.

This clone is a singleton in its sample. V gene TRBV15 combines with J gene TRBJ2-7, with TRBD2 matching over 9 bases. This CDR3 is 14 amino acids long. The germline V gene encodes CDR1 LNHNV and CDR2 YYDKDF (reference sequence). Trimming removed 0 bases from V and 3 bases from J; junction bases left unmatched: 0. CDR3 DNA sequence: TGTGCCACCAGCAGAGATAGCGGGAGCTACGAGCAGTACTTC. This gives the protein CATSRDSGSYEQYF.

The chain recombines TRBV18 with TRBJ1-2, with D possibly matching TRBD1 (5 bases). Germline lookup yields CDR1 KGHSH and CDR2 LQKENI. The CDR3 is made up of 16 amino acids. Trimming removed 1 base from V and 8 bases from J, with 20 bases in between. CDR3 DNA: TGTGCCAGCTCACCACTGTACGGGGGGGACCAGGAGGGCTACACCTTC. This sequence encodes CASSPLYGGDQEGYTF.

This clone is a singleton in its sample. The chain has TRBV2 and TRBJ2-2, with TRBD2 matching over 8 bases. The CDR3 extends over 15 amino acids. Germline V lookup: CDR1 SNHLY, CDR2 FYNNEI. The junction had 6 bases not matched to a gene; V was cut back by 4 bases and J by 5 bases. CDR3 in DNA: TGTGCCAGCAGTGTGGTCCGCGGGGGGACCGGGGAGCTGTTTTTT. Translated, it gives CASSVVRGGTGELFF.

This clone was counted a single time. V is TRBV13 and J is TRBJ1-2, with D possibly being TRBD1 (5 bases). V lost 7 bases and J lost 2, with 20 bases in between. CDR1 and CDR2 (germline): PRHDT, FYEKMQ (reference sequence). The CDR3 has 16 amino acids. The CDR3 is CASTGPSDSSNYGYTF. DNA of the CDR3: TGTGCCAGCACCGGCCCGTCCGACAGCTCAAACTATGGCTACACCTTC.

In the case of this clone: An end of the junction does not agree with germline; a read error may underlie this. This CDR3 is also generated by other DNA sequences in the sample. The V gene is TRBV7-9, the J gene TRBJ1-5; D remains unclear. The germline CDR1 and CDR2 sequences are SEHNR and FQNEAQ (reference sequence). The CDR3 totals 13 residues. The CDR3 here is CASSSSVDQPQHF. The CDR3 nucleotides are TGTGCCAGTAGCTCCAGTGTTGATCAGCCCCAGCATTTT. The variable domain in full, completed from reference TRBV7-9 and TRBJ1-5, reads DTGVSQNPRHKITKRGQNVTFRCDPISEHNRLYWYRQTLGQGPEFLTYFQNEAQLEKSRLLSDRFSAERPKGSFSTLEIQRTEQGDSAMYLCASSSSVDQPQHFGDGTRLSIL.

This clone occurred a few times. The CDR3, as DNA: TGTGCCAGCAGTTTCCGGGACAGGCCACCAAGCACAACCGGGGAGCTGTTTTTT. Protein: CASSFRDRPPSTTGELFF. The chain is built from TRBV28 and TRBJ2-2; TRBD1 agrees at 8 bases. Germline assignment: CDR1 MDHEN and CDR2 SYDVKM. CDR3 length: 18 residues. With 3 bases clipped from V and 5 bases from J, the junction kept 14 bases outside the gene matches.

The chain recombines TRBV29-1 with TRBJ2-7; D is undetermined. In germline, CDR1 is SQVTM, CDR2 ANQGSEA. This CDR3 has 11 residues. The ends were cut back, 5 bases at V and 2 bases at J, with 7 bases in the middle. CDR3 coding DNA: TGCAGCGTTACAGTTACCTACGAGCAGTACTTC. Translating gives CSVTVTYEQYF.

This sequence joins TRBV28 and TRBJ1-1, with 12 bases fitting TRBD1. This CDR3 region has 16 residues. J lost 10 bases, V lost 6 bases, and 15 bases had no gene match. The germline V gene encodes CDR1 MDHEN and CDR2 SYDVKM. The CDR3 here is CASSDRDRGHSFVAFF. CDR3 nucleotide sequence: TGTGCCAGCAGCGACAGGGACAGGGGGCACAGTTTTGTAGCTTTCTTT.

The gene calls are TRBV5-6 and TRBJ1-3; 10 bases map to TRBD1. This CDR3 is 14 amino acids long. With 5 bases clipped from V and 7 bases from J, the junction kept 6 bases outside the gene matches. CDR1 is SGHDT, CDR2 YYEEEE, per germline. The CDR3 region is CASSDRGHFNTIYF. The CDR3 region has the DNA TGTGCCAGCAGTGACAGGGGGCATTTCAACACCATATATTTT.

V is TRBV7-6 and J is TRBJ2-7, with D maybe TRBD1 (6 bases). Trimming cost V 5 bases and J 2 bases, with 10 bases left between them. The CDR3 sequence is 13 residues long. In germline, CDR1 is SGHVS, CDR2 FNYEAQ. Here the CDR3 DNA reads TGTGCCAGCAGCCCCGACAGGACCTACGAGCAGTACTTC. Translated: CASSPDRTYEQYF.

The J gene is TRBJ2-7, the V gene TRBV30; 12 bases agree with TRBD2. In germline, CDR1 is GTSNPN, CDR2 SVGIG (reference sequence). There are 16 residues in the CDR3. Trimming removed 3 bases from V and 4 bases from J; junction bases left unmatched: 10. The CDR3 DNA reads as TGTGCCTGGAGCGCTAGCGGGAGGGCCTTAGCGTACGAGCAGTACTTC. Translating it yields CAWSASGRALAYEQYF.

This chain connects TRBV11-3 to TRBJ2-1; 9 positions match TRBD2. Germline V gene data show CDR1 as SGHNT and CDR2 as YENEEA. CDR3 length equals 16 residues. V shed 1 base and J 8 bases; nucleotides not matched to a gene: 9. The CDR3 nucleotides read TGTGCCAGCAGCTTAGTGCTGAGCGGGGGGCCCCATGAGCAGTTCTTC. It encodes CASSLVLSGGPHEQFF. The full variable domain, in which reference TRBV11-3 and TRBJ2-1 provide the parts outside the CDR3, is EAGVVQSPRYKIIEKKQPVAFWCNPISGHNTLYWYLQNLGQGPELLIRYENEEAVDDSQLPKDRFSAERLKGVDSTLKIQPAELGDSAVYLCASSLVLSGGPHEQFFGPGTRLTVL.

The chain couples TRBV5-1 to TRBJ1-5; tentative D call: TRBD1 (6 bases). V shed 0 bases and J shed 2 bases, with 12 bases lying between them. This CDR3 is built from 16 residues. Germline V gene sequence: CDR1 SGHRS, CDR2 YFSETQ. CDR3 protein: CASSLDGGAGNQPQHF. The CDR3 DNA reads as TGCGCCAGCAGCTTGGACGGGGGGGCGGGCAATCAGCCCCAGCATTTT.

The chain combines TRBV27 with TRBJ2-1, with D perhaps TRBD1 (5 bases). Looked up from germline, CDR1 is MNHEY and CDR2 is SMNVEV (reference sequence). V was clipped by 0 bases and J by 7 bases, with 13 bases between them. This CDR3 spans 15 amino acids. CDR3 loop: CASSLSLGADNEQFF. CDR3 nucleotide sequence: TGTGCCAGCAGTTTATCGCTAGGGGCCGATAATGAGCAGTTCTTC.

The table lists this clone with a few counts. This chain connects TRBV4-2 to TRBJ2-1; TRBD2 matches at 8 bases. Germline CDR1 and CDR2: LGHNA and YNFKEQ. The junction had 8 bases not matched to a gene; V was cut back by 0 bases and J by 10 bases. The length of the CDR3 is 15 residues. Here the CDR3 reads CASSQEVRGGLEQFF. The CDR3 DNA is TGTGCCAGCAGCCAAGAGGTCCGGGGGGGGCTCGAGCAGTTCTTC.

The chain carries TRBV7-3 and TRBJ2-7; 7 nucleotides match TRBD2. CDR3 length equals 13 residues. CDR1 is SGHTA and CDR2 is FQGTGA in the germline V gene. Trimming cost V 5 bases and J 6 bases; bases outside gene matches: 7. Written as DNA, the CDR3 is TGTGCCAGCAGCGCCCTTGGGGGGGGCGAGCAGTACTTC. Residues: CASSALGGGEQYF. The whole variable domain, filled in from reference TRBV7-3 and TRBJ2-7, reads GAGVSQTPSNKVTEKGKYVELRCDPISGHTALYWYRQSLGQGPEFLIYFQGTGAADDSGLPNDRFFAVRPEGSVSTLKIQRTERGDSAVYLCASSALGGGEQYFGPGTRLTVT.

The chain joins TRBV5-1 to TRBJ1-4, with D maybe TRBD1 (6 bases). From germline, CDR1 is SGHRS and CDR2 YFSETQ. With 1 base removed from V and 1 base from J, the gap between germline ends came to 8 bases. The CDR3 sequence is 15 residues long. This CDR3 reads CASSLQGITNEKLFF. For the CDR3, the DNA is TGCGCCAGCAGCTTGCAGGGGATAACTAATGAAAAACTGTTTTTT.

CDR3 nucleotide sequence: TGCGCCAGCAGTCAATCGTTCACCGAGGGGGACCAAGAGACCCAGTACTTC. Protein: CASSQSFTEGDQETQYF. The J gene is TRBJ2-5, the V gene TRBV23-1, with D maybe TRBD1 (6 bases). TRBV23-1 is flagged as an ORF with uncertain function. V dropped 0 bases and J dropped 0 bases, with 14 bases sitting between them. The CDR3 totals 17 residues.